This TCR beta chain derives from a study of control samples from healthy donors and cancer patients. The method was immunoSEQ multiplex PCR; TCRdb's version includes in-frame clones alone and lacks a portion of them. The sample lists approximately 180,000 clones; 85% to 95% were seen once. The V segment lost 2 bases and the J segment 7 bases; nucleotides outside the gene matches: 9. This CDR3 is 17 amino acids long. Germline assignment: CDR1 KGHDR and CDR2 SFDVKD. The specimen was blood. The V gene is TRBV24-1, the J gene TRBJ2-1, with 11 bases that match TRBD2. The receptor comes from a young woman in good health. The CDR3 DNA reads TGTGCCACCAGTGATTCAAAACTAGCGGGAGTTACGAATGAGCAGTTCTTC. Translated: CATSDSKLAGVTNEQFF.